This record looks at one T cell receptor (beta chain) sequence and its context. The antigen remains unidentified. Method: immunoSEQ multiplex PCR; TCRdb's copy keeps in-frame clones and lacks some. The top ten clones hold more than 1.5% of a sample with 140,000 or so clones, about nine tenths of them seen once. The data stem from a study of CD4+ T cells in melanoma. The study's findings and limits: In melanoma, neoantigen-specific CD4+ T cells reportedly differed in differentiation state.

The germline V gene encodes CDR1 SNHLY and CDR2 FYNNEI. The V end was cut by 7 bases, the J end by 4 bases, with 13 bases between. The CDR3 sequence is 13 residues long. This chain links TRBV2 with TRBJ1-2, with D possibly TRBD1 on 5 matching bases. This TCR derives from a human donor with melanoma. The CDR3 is CASTHVGTYGYTF. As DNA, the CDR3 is TGTGCCAGCACCCACGTAGGGACCTATGGCTACACCTTC.